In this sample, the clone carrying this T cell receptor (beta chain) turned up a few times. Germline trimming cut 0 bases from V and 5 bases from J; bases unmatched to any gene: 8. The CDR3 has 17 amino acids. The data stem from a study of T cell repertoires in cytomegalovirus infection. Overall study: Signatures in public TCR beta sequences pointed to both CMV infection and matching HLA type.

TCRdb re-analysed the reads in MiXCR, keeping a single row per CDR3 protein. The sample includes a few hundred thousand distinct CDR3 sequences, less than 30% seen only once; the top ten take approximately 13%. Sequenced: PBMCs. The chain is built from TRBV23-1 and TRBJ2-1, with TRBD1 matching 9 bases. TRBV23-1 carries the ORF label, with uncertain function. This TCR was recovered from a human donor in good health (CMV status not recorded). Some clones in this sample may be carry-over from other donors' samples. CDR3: CASSQSSGQGCDNEQFF. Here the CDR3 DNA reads TGCGCCAGCAGTCAATCCTCCGGACAGGGGTGCGACAATGAGCAGTTCTTC.